This passage covers 25 T cell receptor beta chains from one sample sequenced in a study of cytomegalovirus exposure and HLA in healthy donors. The PCR made use of 60 Vbeta and 13 Jbeta primers. Sequenced by immunoSEQ multiplex PCR; TCRdb stores in-frame clones only, minus some. The sample has about 140,000 clones, 88% seen once; the top ten hold roughly 0.5%. The sequenced sample was PBMCs. Every receptor here comes from a woman between 40 and 55 years old in good health and CMV-seronegative.

The V and J genes are TRBV5-6 and TRBJ2-7, with D maybe TRBD2 (6 bases). Deletions cut 4 bases from V and 4 bases from J, with 9 bases between. The CDR3 length is 12 residues. CDR1 SGHDT and CDR2 YYEEEE come from the germline V gene. The CDR3: CASSRREYEQYF. The CDR3 DNA sequence: TGTGCCAGCAGCCGGAGGGAATACGAGCAGTACTTC. The variable domain in full, completed from reference TRBV5-6 and TRBJ2-7, reads DAGVTQSPTHLIKTRGQQVTLRCSPKSGHDTVSWYQQALGQGPQFIFQYYEEEERQRGNFPDRFSGHQFPNYSSELNVNALLLGDSALYLCASSRREYEQYFGPGTRLTVT.

This rearrangement joins TRBV6-5 to TRBJ1-3, with a tentative D call TRBD1 (6 bases). Per the germline V gene, CDR1 is MNHEY and CDR2 is SVGAGI. V was shortened by 7 bases and J by 4 bases, with 14 bases between the two germline ends. CDR3 length equals 14 residues. CDR3 bases: TGTGCCAGCAAAACCGGGACACCGGGAAACACCATATATTTT. It encodes CASKTGTPGNTIYF.

The rearrangement links TRBV6-6 to TRBJ2-1; TRBD2 matches at 13 bases. The trim removed 6 bases at V and 6 bases at J, leaving 8 bases unmatched. Germline V gives CDR1 MNHNY, CDR2 SVGAGI (reference sequence). The CDR3 length is 16 residues. In nucleotides, the CDR3 is TGTGCCAGCAGCCCACCAGGACTAGCGGGAGTCAATGAGCAGTTCTTC. It translates to CASSPPGLAGVNEQFF.

V is TRBV11-2 and J is TRBJ1-4; 8 nucleotides match TRBD1. In germline, CDR1 is SGHAT, CDR2 FQNNGV. V gave up 2 bases and J gave up 8 bases; unmatched junction bases: 10. This CDR3 has 16 amino acids. The CDR3 bases are TGTGCCAGCAGCTTACAAGGACAGGGAGGAGAGGAAAAACTGTTTTTT. This translates into CASSLQGQGGEEKLFF.

The chain employs TRBV13 and TRBJ2-7; the D gene is possibly TRBD1 (6 bases). The ends were cut back, 1 base at V and 12 bases at J, with 13 bases in the middle. This CDR3 spans 12 amino acids. Germline lookup yields CDR1 PRHDT and CDR2 FYEKMQ (reference sequence). The CDR3 protein is CASSLVPGQLYF. The CDR3 DNA follows: TGTGCCAGCAGCTTAGTCCCTGGACAGCTGTACTTC.

J is TRBJ2-5 and V is TRBV19; 10 positions agree with TRBD1. V was clipped by 3 bases and J by 4 bases; unmatched bases: 8. CDR1 is LNHDA and CDR2 is SQIVND in the germline V gene (reference sequence). The CDR3 length is 16 residues. The CDR3, as DNA: TGTGCCAGTAGTATTCGGGGACAGGGGACGGGAGAGACCCAGTACTTC. It translates to CASSIRGQGTGETQYF.

The rearrangement links TRBV10-3 to TRBJ2-1; 7 positions match TRBD2. The J segment lost 7 bases and the V segment lost 3 bases, leaving 9 bases of the junction unmatched. Per the germline V gene, CDR1 is ENHRY and CDR2 is SYGVKD. This CDR3 is built from 15 residues. DNA for the CDR3: TGTGCCATCAGTGAAATGGCGGGAGTGGGGAATGAGCAGTTCTTC. This codes for CAISEMAGVGNEQFF.

This chain links TRBV11-3 with TRBJ2-5; no definite D call. The CDR3 loop spans 13 amino acids. Germline assignment: CDR1 SGHNT and CDR2 YENEEA. Trimming removed 2 bases at V and 1 base at J, with 5 bases between. The DNA for the CDR3 is TGTGCCAGCAGCTTATCCCTCCAAGAGACCCAGTACTTC. Translating gives CASSLSLQETQYF.

The rearrangement links TRBV19 to TRBJ1-1; 7 nucleotides align to TRBD1. CDR3 length: 17 residues. Trimming at V came to 3 bases and at J to 5 bases, leaving 15 bases not matched to a gene. Germline lookup yields CDR1 LNHDA and CDR2 SQIVND (reference sequence). The CDR3 is CASSITGQGELETEAFF. The CDR3 DNA is TGTGCCAGTAGTATTACAGGCCAGGGGGAGCTCGAGACTGAAGCTTTCTTT.

This clone was counted only a few times. CDR3 sequence: CASSLAATSSYEQYF. CDR3 coding DNA: TGTGCCAGCAGCTTAGCGGCGACATCCTCCTACGAGCAGTACTTC. The genes are TRBV11-2 and TRBJ2-7; no reliable D call. Deletions cut 1 base from V and 0 bases from J, with 10 bases between. Germline CDR1 SGHAT, CDR2 FQNNGV. This CDR3 contains 15 residues.

This chain uses TRBV5-1 with TRBJ1-5; D not resolved. The germline CDR1 and CDR2 sequences are SGHRS and YFSETQ. V lost 0 bases and J 5 bases, leaving 9 bases between the germline ends. The CDR3 covers 14 residues. CDR3 sequence reads: CASSLAGSDQPQHF. The CDR3 region has the DNA TGCGCCAGCAGCTTGGCGGGGTCAGATCAGCCCCAGCATTTT.

The chain couples TRBV5-1 to TRBJ2-7; 14 bases line up with TRBD2. Germline trimming cut 4 bases from V and 1 base from J; bases unmatched to any gene: 7. The CDR3 runs to 17 residues. CDR1 is SGHRS and CDR2 is YFSETQ in the germline V gene. CDR3 amino acids: CASSQGLAGGRSYEQYF. In nucleotides, the CDR3 is TGCGCCAGCAGCCAAGGACTAGCGGGAGGTCGGTCCTACGAGCAGTACTTC.

V is TRBV27 and J is TRBJ2-7, with a tentative D call TRBD1 (6 bases). Germline V gives CDR1 MNHEY, CDR2 SMNVEV (reference sequence). Trimming took 6 bases from V and 7 from J, leaving 16 bases between them. The CDR3 is made up of 13 amino acids. The CDR3 DNA follows: TGTGCCAGCAGCCCGACAGGCGCGGAGGAGCAGTACTTC. Encoded protein: CASSPTGAEEQYF.

The chain is built from TRBV6-1 and TRBJ1-5; D is possibly TRBD1 (6 bases). The CDR3 consists of 13 residues. Trimming cost V 3 bases and J 7 bases, with 10 bases left between them. Germline assignment: CDR1 MNHNS and CDR2 SASEGT. The DNA of the CDR3 is TGTGCCAGCAGTGAGGACAGTAGGCAGCCCCAGCATTTT. It encodes CASSEDSRQPQHF.

The gene calls are TRBV7-2 and TRBJ2-1; 9 bases match TRBD2. Germline V gene sequence: CDR1 SGHTA, CDR2 FQGNSA. The CDR3 covers 15 residues. Trimming took 5 bases from V and 6 from J; bases not matched to a gene: 8. The CDR3 spells CASSPRGSGGNEQFF. The CDR3 nucleotides are TGTGCCAGCAGCCCTCGGGGTAGCGGGGGCAATGAGCAGTTCTTC. The whole variable domain, filled in from reference TRBV7-2 and TRBJ2-1, reads GAGVSQSPSNKVTEKGKDVELRCDPISGHTALYWYRQSLGQGLEFLIYFQGNSAPDKSGLPSDRFSAERTGGSVSTLTIQRTQQEDSAVYLCASSPRGSGGNEQFFGPGTRLTVL.

This chain links TRBV5-1 with TRBJ2-7, with 7 bases fitting TRBD1. With 3 bases clipped from V and 1 base from J, the junction kept 7 bases outside the gene matches. The CDR3 length is 15 residues. In germline, CDR1 is SGHRS, CDR2 YFSETQ. CDR3 in DNA: TGCGCCAGCAGCTGGGACAGTGGAATTTCCTACGAGCAGTACTTC. Amino acids: CASSWDSGISYEQYF.

This clone was found once. This rearrangement joins TRBV4-1 to TRBJ1-2; 11 positions agree with TRBD1. After removal of 2 bases from V and 4 bases from J, the junction contained 6 bases not matched to a gene. Per germline, CDR1 MGHRA and CDR2 YSYEKL. The CDR3 totals 16 residues. The CDR3 coding sequence is TGCGCCAGCAGCCAAACTCGGACAGGGGGCAGCTATGGCTACACCTTC. Amino acids: CASSQTRTGGSYGYTF.

The chain employs TRBV11-3 and TRBJ2-1, with D possibly TRBD2 on 7 matching bases. Trimming took 4 bases from V and 8 from J, leaving 21 bases between them. Germline CDR1 SGHNT, CDR2 YENEEA. The CDR3 contains 16 residues. The CDR3 DNA follows: TGTGCCAGCAGCTCATGGGGGGGGCTAAGGGCCGATGAGCAGTTCTTC. It is translated as CASSSWGGLRADEQFF.

The chain recombines TRBV21-1 with TRBJ2-7; the listed D gene, TRBD1, was not tested against the DNA. TRBV21-1 is assigned pseudogene status. The CDR3 is 15 residues long. The CDR3 coding sequence is TGTGCCAGCAGCAAACAACAGGCGTGGGGGCACGAGCAGTACTTC. This sequence encodes CASSKQQAWGHEQYF.

This rearrangement joins TRBV5-4 to TRBJ2-5; TRBD2 matches 11 bases. This CDR3 region has 15 residues. Germline V gene data show CDR1 as SGHNT and CDR2 as YYREEE (reference sequence). The V segment lost 4 bases and the J segment 4 bases; nucleotides outside the gene matches: 6. Here the CDR3 reads CASSITSGSTETQYF. In DNA form, the CDR3 reads TGTGCCAGCAGCATAACTAGCGGGAGCACAGAGACCCAGTACTTC.

This clone was counted a single time. CDR3 in DNA: TGTGCCAGCAGCTTGGGGACTTCAACCCCCACCATATATTTT. It translates to CASSLGTSTPTIYF. The chain carries TRBV11-3 and TRBJ1-3, with a possible D match to TRBD1 (5 bases). Looked up from germline, CDR1 is SGHNT and CDR2 is YENEEA. This CDR3 spans 14 amino acids. V was cut by 3 bases and J by 9 bases, with 15 bases left in between.

The chain has TRBV5-4 and TRBJ2-5; 13 nucleotides line up with TRBD2. The CDR3 totals 15 residues. Germline V CDR1 and CDR2: SGHNT, YYREEE (reference sequence). Unmatched junction bases numbered 1, after V lost 3 bases and J lost 2 bases. CDR3 amino acids: CASSWGLAGQETQYF. The CDR3 coding sequence is TGTGCCAGCAGCTGGGGACTAGCGGGACAAGAGACCCAGTACTTC.

CDR3 loop: CASDRLRVGNQPQHF. Here the CDR3 DNA reads TGTGCCAGTGATCGACTAAGGGTTGGGAATCAGCCCCAGCATTTT. The chain carries TRBV28 and TRBJ1-5, with unresolved D. This CDR3 spans 15 amino acids. V was shortened by 9 bases and J by 4 bases, with 19 bases between the two germline ends. Per germline, CDR1 MDHEN and CDR2 SYDVKM.

The V call is TRBV19, the J call TRBJ1-5; TRBD1 agrees at 9 bases. Trimming removed 5 bases from V and 7 bases from J; junction bases left unmatched: 15. The CDR3 is 17 amino acids. CDR1 is LNHDA, CDR2 SQIVND, per germline (reference sequence). The CDR3 bases are TGTGCCAGTAGTCCTCGTCACCGGGACAGGGTAATGCAGCCCCAGCATTTT. Protein sequence: CASSPRHRDRVMQPQHF.

The chain combines TRBV7-3 with TRBJ2-5; 12 bases fit TRBD2. Germline CDR1 reads SGHTA; CDR2 reads FQGTGA. This CDR3 is 17 amino acids long. Unmatched junction bases numbered 7, after V lost 5 bases and J lost 0 bases. The CDR3 loop reads CASSLGLAGRYQETQYF. The CDR3 region has the DNA TGTGCCAGCAGCCTCGGACTAGCGGGAAGGTACCAAGAGACCCAGTACTTC.